One and the same sample provided the 2 T cell receptor beta chains below, sequenced in a study of blood T cell repertoires in COVID-19. Clones were read by immunoSEQ multiplex PCR, and TCRdb kept only the in-frame ones, dropping some. Of roughly 240,000 clones in the sample, around 88% are singletons; the top ten hold approximately 2.1%. Input material: PBMCs or T cells enriched from blood (not recorded which). Receptors originate from a woman aged 45-60 years who had recovered from COVID-19.

The rearrangement links TRBV3-1 (or the pseudogene TRBV3-2) to TRBJ1-1; perhaps TRBD1 as D (5 bases). This CDR3 has 14 amino acids. V was clipped by 8 bases and J by 5 bases, with 18 bases between them. CDR1 LGHDT and CDR2 YNNKEL come from the germline V gene (reference sequence). The CDR3 loop reads CASVPGRGLTEAFF. CDR3 in DNA: TGTGCCAGCGTCCCAGGGCGGGGTTTAACTGAAGCTTTCTTT.

V and J are TRBV27 and TRBJ2-3; a possible D gene is TRBD1 (5 bases). Germline assignment: CDR1 MNHEY and CDR2 SMNVEV (reference sequence). V lost 1 base, J lost 3 bases, and 14 bases lay in between. The CDR3 covers 16 residues. CDR3 coding DNA: TGTGCCAGCAGTTTATTCCGGCAGGGTAGGACAGATACGCAGTATTTT. Translation gives CASSLFRQGRTDTQYF.